What follows are 23 T cell receptor beta chains derived from one specimen sequenced in a study of Ad26.COV2.S vaccination and SARS-CoV-2 variants. The repertoire was sequenced with immunoSEQ multiplex PCR; TCRdb's copy has only in-frame clones and lacks some. The data contain around 300,000 clones, about 88% of them singletons. Treatment meaning: roughly 19 received Ad26.COV2.S at low or high dose, single or two shots; several received placebo; per-sample allocation not given. Day 63 following the first vaccine or placebo injection was when the samples were taken. Here the sequenced sample was peripheral blood, taken in a trial of Ad26.COV2.S vaccine versus placebo. All receptors come from a person aged 18 to 59 who received the Ad26.COV2.S COVID-19 vaccine or a placebo.

The chain combines TRBV5-4 with TRBJ2-3; 7 nucleotides align to TRBD2. CDR1 and CDR2 (germline): SGHNT, YYREEE (reference sequence). The CDR3 spans 16 residues. The trim removed 1 base at V and 4 bases at J, leaving 9 bases unmatched. The CDR3 bases are TGTGCCAGCAGCTTGCCATACTCGGGGGGATCAGATACGCAGTATTTT. It specifies CASSLPYSGGSDTQYF.

This chain uses TRBV18 with TRBJ2-1, with D perhaps TRBD2 (7 bases). This CDR3 is built from 15 residues. Trimming removed 1 base at V and 8 bases at J, with 15 bases between. CDR1 is KGHSH, CDR2 LQKENI, per germline. CDR3: CASSPRAGAPDEQFF. DNA of the CDR3: TGTGCCAGCTCACCACGGGCGGGGGCCCCCGATGAGCAGTTCTTC.

The V call is TRBV12-3 or TRBV12-4, the J call TRBJ2-3; D ambiguous. CDR3 length equals 12 residues. V lost 6 bases and J 7 bases, leaving 11 bases between the germline ends. CDR3 sequence: CASSTERNTQYF. As DNA, the CDR3 is TGTGCCAGCAGCACCGAGCGCAATACGCAGTATTTT.

The chain joins TRBV28 to TRBJ1-6, with D possibly being TRBD1 (6 bases). Between the trimmed V and J ends, which lost 8 bases and 11 bases, there was a span of 28 bases. The CDR3 sequence is 17 residues long. The germline V gene encodes CDR1 MDHEN and CDR2 SYDVKM. CDR3 nucleotide sequence: TGTGCCAGCTCGGAGAGGTTGGGGGCACTACGGATAGCACCCCTCCACTTT. Protein sequence: CASSERLGALRIAPLHF.

The genes are TRBV18 and TRBJ1-1; possibly TRBD1 for D (6 bases). Trimming left V 3 bases short and J 1 base short, with 9 bases between. The CDR3 is 14 residues long. Germline assignment: CDR1 KGHSH and CDR2 LQKENI. The CDR3 loop is CASSPGQTNTEAFF. CDR3 nucleotide sequence: TGTGCCAGCTCACCCGGACAGACGAACACTGAAGCTTTCTTT.

The V and J genes are TRBV5-6 and TRBJ1-2; maybe TRBD1 (6 bases). The CDR3 contains 18 residues. CDR1 is SGHDT, CDR2 YYEEEE, per germline. Trimming stripped 5 bases from V and 4 bases from J, with 27 bases between. DNA of the CDR3: TGTGCCAGCAGGCCTCCGGGACACTTTTCCGGCCTACCCTATGGCTACACCTTC. Its translation: CASRPPGHFSGLPYGYTF.

This clone was seen a few times. This sequence joins TRBV27 and TRBJ2-1; 10 nucleotides line up with TRBD2. Looked up from germline, CDR1 is MNHEY and CDR2 is SMNVEV (reference sequence). The CDR3 spans 16 residues. The J segment lost 0 bases and the V segment lost 5 bases, leaving 4 bases of the junction unmatched. The CDR3 here is CASSPLAGASYNEQFF. For the CDR3, the DNA is TGTGCCAGCAGTCCCCTAGCGGGAGCCTCCTACAATGAGCAGTTCTTC.

J is TRBJ1-2 and V is TRBV6-5; D may be TRBD1 (6 bases). Germline V gene data show CDR1 as MNHEY and CDR2 as SVGAGI. Deletions cut 2 bases from V and 4 bases from J, with 11 bases between. The CDR3 is 14 amino acids. The CDR3 loop reads CASSYPDRAYGYTF. The CDR3 nucleotides read TGTGCCAGCAGTTACCCGGACAGAGCCTATGGCTACACCTTC.

This chain joins TRBV6-5 and TRBJ2-7; no clear D gene. CDR1 is MNHEY, CDR2 SVGAGI, per germline. This CDR3 is built from 12 residues. Trimming stripped 5 bases from V and 0 bases from J, with 5 bases between. In DNA, the CDR3 is TGTGCCAGCAGTCCGAGCTCCTACGAGCAGTACTTC. Its translation: CASSPSSYEQYF.

This chain connects TRBV5-1 to TRBJ2-2; 7 bases line up with TRBD1. This CDR3 is 15 amino acids long. Germline V gives CDR1 SGHRS, CDR2 YFSETQ. Losses at the gene ends were 4 bases for V and 5 bases for J; bases not matched to a gene: 8. CDR3 DNA: TGCGCCAGCAGCGCCGGGACAGCGAGTACCGGGGAGCTGTTTTTT. Protein product: CASSAGTASTGELFF.

The chain is built from TRBV27 and TRBJ2-1; tentatively, D is TRBD2 (5 bases). The CDR3 is 15 amino acids. Germline CDR1 and CDR2: MNHEY and SMNVEV (reference sequence). Trimming removed 6 bases at V and 2 bases at J, with 14 bases between. The CDR3 here is CASSGNGGPYNEQFF. Here the CDR3 DNA reads TGTGCCAGCAGCGGTAACGGCGGGCCCTACAATGAGCAGTTCTTC.

The chain recombines TRBV7-9 with TRBJ2-7; 8 positions agree with TRBD1. CDR3 length: 14 residues. Per germline, CDR1 SEHNR and CDR2 FQNEAQ (reference sequence). The ends lost 5 bases at V and 3 bases at J; junction bases unmatched: 6. DNA of the CDR3: TGTGCCAGCAGCGCGACAGGGGCCTACTACGAGCAGTACTTC. Translating gives CASSATGAYYEQYF.

This clone was found a few times. DNA of the CDR3: TGTGCCAGCAGCTTAGCAACCGGGTCCCCGAACACTGAAGCTTTCTTT. The encoded protein is CASSLATGSPNTEAFF. The chain has TRBV7-2 and TRBJ1-1, with unresolved D. The V gene lost 0 bases and the J gene lost 1 base, with 12 bases spanning the gap. The CDR3 loop spans 16 amino acids. The germline CDR1 and CDR2 sequences are SGHTA and FQGNSA.

V and J are TRBV3-1 (or the pseudogene TRBV3-2) and TRBJ1-4, with D hard to call. The CDR3 consists of 15 residues. The germline V and J ends were trimmed by 0 bases and 3 bases, with 8 bases remaining between them. Germline CDR1 and CDR2: LGHDT and YNNKEL (reference sequence). CDR3 amino acids: CASSQDSDPNEKLFF. The CDR3 coding sequence is TGTGCCAGCAGCCAAGATTCGGACCCTAATGAAAAACTGTTTTTT.

This chain links TRBV7-2 with TRBJ2-2, with 8 bases aligning to TRBD1. The V and J ends lost 5 bases and 7 bases, in that order; junction bases with no gene match: 9. This CDR3 is 15 amino acids long. The V gene's germline CDR1 is SGHTA and CDR2 FQGNSA. CDR3 residues: CASSPEPQGVGELFF. The CDR3 bases are TGTGCCAGCAGCCCGGAACCACAGGGGGTCGGGGAGCTGTTTTTT.

This clone was counted once. The chain uses TRBV9 and TRBJ1-2; D possibly corresponds to TRBD1 (6 bases). Germline values: CDR1 SGDLS, CDR2 YYNGEE. Trimming stripped 0 bases from V and 8 bases from J, with 29 bases between. This CDR3 comprises 19 residues. CDR3 in amino acids: CASSVASSGQSGWGKGYTF. In DNA form, the CDR3 reads TGTGCCAGCAGCGTAGCTTCTTCAGGACAGTCAGGATGGGGGAAAGGCTACACCTTC.

This rearrangement joins TRBV9 to TRBJ2-1; TRBD2 agrees at 9 bases. Germline values: CDR1 SGDLS, CDR2 YYNGEE. This CDR3 spans 16 amino acids. Trimming cost V 0 bases and J 5 bases; bases outside gene matches: 6. CDR3 in DNA: TGTGCCAGCAGCGTAGGAGCGGGAGGACCTAACAATGAGCAGTTCTTC. It codes for CASSVGAGGPNNEQFF.

This chain links TRBV28 with TRBJ1-5; TRBD1 agrees at 11 bases. V lost 3 bases and J lost 0; bases outside the gene matches: 7. Germline-derived CDR1 and CDR2 are MDHEN and SYDVKM. There are 18 residues in the CDR3. In nucleotides, the CDR3 is TGTGCCAGCAGTTTCGGGACAGGGGGGGTTTATAGCAATCAGCCCCAGCATTTT. This gives the protein CASSFGTGGVYSNQPQHF.

The chain couples TRBV4-3 to TRBJ2-3; no reliable D call. With 5 bases removed from V and 1 base from J, the gap between germline ends came to 7 bases. The germline V gene encodes CDR1 LGHNA and CDR2 YSLEER. This CDR3 spans 13 amino acids. CDR3 protein: CASSVGGTDTQYF. The CDR3 nucleotides are TGCGCCAGCAGCGTGGGTGGCACAGATACGCAGTATTTT.

V is TRBV24-1 and J is TRBJ1-2, with D perhaps matching TRBD1 (5 bases). Germline CDR1 reads KGHDR; CDR2 reads SFDVKD. The CDR3 spans 14 residues. The V end was cut by 0 bases, the J end by 4 bases, with 8 bases between. The CDR3 loop is CATSDLQRGYGYTF. As DNA, the CDR3 is TGTGCCACCAGTGATTTGCAGAGGGGCTATGGCTACACCTTC.

The chain recombines TRBV20-1 with TRBJ2-7; 9 bases line up with TRBD1. CDR1 DFQATT and CDR2 SNEGSKA come from the germline V gene (reference sequence). The CDR3 length is 16 residues. The V and J ends lost 3 bases and 0 bases, in that order; junction bases with no gene match: 9. CDR3 nucleotide sequence: TGCAGTGCTAGTCTGACCGGGACAGGGCCCTCCTACGAGCAGTACTTC. Its translation: CSASLTGTGPSYEQYF.

CDR3 DNA: TGTGCCAGCAGCTTTTTGGAGGGATTGGGCTCTGGGGCCAACGTCCTGACTTTC. The encoded protein is CASSFLEGLGSGANVLTF. This chain connects TRBV11-2 to TRBJ2-6; D may be TRBD2 (6 bases). The CDR3 length is 18 residues. V lost 3 bases and J 0 bases, leaving 15 bases between the germline ends. CDR1 and CDR2 from the germline V gene are SGHAT and FQNNGV.

The rearrangement links TRBV7-6 to TRBJ2-5; TRBD2 aligns across 7 bases. CDR3 length: 15 amino acids. Trimming cost V 0 bases and J 1 base; bases outside gene matches: 2. The germline gives CDR1 SGHVS, CDR2 FNYEAQ. CDR3 in amino acids: CASSLATSPQETQYF. Written as DNA, the CDR3 is TGTGCCAGCAGCTTAGCGACTAGCCCCCAAGAGACCCAGTACTTC. Based on the CDR3 plus reference TRBV7-6 and TRBJ2-5, the full variable domain is GAGVSQSPRYKVTKRGQDVALRCDPISGHVSLYWYRQALGQGPEFLTYFNYEAQQDKSGLPNDRFSAERPEGSISTLTIQRTEQRDSAMYRCASSLATSPQETQYFGPGTRLLVL.